A selection of T cell receptor beta chains follows, all from one sample in a study of blood T cells in healthy people across ages. TCRdb re-called the 5' RACE reads through MiXCR, storing one row per CDR3 protein. The repertoire holds more than 900,000 distinct CDR3 sequences, with less than 25% as singletons. The same data also went into a second study, on T cells of mothers and their children.

Specimen: blood. These receptors all come from a girl aged 2-10 years in good health. Both conserved end residues are part of each CDR3. The D gene is left open where the match is weak. The listing skips clone size in some rows; elsewhere it reads once, few, many or a size class.

j_call | d_call | clone_size | v_call | cdr3_aa | cdr3_nt
TRBJ2-5 | TRBD1 | NA | TRBV12-3/TRBV12-4 | CASRGPGQGVLETQYF | TGTGCCAGCAGGGGACCGGGACAGGGAGTCCTGGAGACCCAGTACTTC
TRBJ2-5 | NA | NA | TRBV11-3 | CASSLGRLETQYF | TGTGCCAGCAGCCTTGGACGGTTAGAGACCCAGTACTTC
TRBJ2-5 | NA | NA | TRBV28 | CAIPGRDGETQYF | TGTGCCATCCCAGGGCGTGACGGGGAGACCCAGTACTTC
TRBJ1-6 | NA | NA | TRBV4-1 | CASSHQPTESVNSPLHF | TGCGCCAGCAGCCACCAACCGACAGAGAGCGTTAATTCACCCCTCCACTTT
TRBJ2-5 | NA | few | TRBV20-1 | CSARDLGGPVTQYF | TGCAGTGCTAGAGATCTGGGGGGTCCAGTGACCCAGTACTTC
TRBJ2-5 | NA | NA | TRBV6-2/TRBV6-3 | CASSVGLYNSQETQYF | TGTGCCAGCAGTGTCGGACTATACAATTCTCAAGAGACCCAGTACTTC
TRBJ2-1 | TRBD2 | few | TRBV20-1 | CSARDLAGKSNEQFF | TGCAGTGCTAGAGATTTAGCGGGGAAGAGCAATGAGCAGTTCTTC
TRBJ2-1 | NA | many | TRBV27 | CASRLDSYNEQFF | TGTGCCAGCAGGCTGGACAGTTACAATGAGCAGTTCTTC
TRBJ2-5 | TRBD1 | few | TRBV15 | CATSTGRTGYGETQYF | TGTGCCACCAGCACAGGAAGGACAGGGTATGGAGAGACCCAGTACTTC
TRBJ1-2 | NA | NA | TRBV7-6 | CASSFLAVNYGYTF | TGTGCCAGCAGCTTTCTGGCGGTTAACTATGGCTACACCTTC
TRBJ1-2 | NA | NA | TRBV29-1 | CSVEDAIEVANYGYTF | TGCAGCGTTGAAGACGCTATCGAAGTGGCTAACTATGGCTACACCTTC
TRBJ2-5 | NA | NA | TRBV5-4 | CASAAPEQQETQYF | TGTGCCAGCGCGGCACCGGAACAGCAAGAGACCCAGTACTTC
TRBJ2-2 | NA | NA | TRBV5-4 | CASSLAGVNTGELFF | TGTGCCAGCAGCTTGGCAGGGGTTAACACCGGGGAGCTGTTTTTT
TRBJ1-1 | NA | NA | TRBV2 | CASNVLSNTEAFF | TGTGCCAGCAACGTCCTGTCGAACACTGAAGCTTTCTTT
TRBJ1-4 | NA | few | TRBV7-9 | CASSLQQNEKLFF | TGTGCCAGCAGCCTCCAACAGAACGAAAAACTGTTTTTT
TRBJ1-2 | NA | NA | TRBV29-1 | CSAEGVYGGYTF | TGCAGCGCCGAGGGGGTTTACGGGGGCTACACCTTC